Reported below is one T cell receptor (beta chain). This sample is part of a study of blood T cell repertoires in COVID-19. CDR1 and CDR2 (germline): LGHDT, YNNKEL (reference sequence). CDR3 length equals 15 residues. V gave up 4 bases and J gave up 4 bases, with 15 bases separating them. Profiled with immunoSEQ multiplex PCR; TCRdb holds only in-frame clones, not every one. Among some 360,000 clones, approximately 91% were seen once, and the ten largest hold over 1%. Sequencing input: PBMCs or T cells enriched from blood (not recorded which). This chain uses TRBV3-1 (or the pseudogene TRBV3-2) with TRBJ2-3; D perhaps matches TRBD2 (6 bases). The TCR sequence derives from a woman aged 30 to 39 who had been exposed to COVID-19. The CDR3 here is CASSPGLLLADTQYF. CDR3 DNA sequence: TGTGCCAGCAGCCCCGGACTACTGTTGGCAGATACGCAGTATTTT.